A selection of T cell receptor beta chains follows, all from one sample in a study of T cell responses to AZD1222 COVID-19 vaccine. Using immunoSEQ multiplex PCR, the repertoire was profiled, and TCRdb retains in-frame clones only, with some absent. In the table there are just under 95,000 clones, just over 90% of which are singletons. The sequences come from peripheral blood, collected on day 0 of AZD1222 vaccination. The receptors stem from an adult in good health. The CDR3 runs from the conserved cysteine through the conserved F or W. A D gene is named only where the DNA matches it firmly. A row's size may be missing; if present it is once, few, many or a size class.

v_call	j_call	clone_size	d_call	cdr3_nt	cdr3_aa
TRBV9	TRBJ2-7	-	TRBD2	TGTGCCAGCAGCGACGGGGGGAGCTCCTACGAGCAGTACTTC	CASSDGGSSYEQYF
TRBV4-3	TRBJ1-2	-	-	TGCGCCAGCAGCCTCCCGAAGGAGTACTATGGCTACACCTTC	CASSLPKEYYGYTF
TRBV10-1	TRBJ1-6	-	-	TGCGCCAGCAGTGATAAAAATTCACCCCTCCACTTT	CASSDKNSPLHF
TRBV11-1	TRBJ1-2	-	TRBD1	TGTGCCAGCAGCTCTAGACAGGGGCCCTACTATGGCTACACCTTC	CASSSRQGPYYGYTF
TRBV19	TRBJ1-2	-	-	TGTGCCAGTAGTATATTAGGCGACATCGCGCGGTATGGCTACACCTTC	CASSILGDIARYGYTF
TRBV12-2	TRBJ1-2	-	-	TGTGCAAGTCGCTTATGCTCATCTAACTATGGCTACACCTTC	CASRLCSSNYGYTF
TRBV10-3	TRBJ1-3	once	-	TGTGCCATTTATAATGGAAACACCATATATTTT	CAIYNGNTIYF
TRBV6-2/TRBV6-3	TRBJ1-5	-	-	TGTGCCAGCAGTCGGTTCAGGGGCCGGGGGCAGCCCCAGCATTTT	CASSRFRGRGQPQHF
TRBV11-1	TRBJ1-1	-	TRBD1	TGTGCCAGCAGCTTCGCAGGGGGCACCACTGAAGCTTTCTTT	CASSFAGGTTEAFF
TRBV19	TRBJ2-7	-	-	TGTGCCAGTAGTACTCTATCAGGGGTACCGTACTTC	CASSTLSGVPYF
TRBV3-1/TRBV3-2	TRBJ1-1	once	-	TGTGCCAGCAGCCAAGAAGGAGACGGACAGTTCTACACTGAAGCTTTCTTT	CASSQEGDGQFYTEAFF
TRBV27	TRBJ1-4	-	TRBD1	TGTGCCAGCACCCTAACAGGGGGTCGCGGTGAAAAACTGTTTTTT	CASTLTGGRGEKLFF
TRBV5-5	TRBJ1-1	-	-	TGTGCCAGCAGCTTTTCAGGAAACACTGAAGCTTTCTTT	CASSFSGNTEAFF